A single sample gave rise to the 21 T cell receptor beta chains below, sequenced in a study of blood T cell repertoires in COVID-19. Produced via immunoSEQ multiplex PCR; TCRdb's table is partial and in-frame only. The table lists 360,000 or so clones, roughly 84% of them singletons. Sequenced: PBMCs or T cells enriched from blood (not recorded which). The origin of the receptors is a woman in her 30s who had recovered from COVID-19.

The chain employs TRBV9 and TRBJ2-1; 8 nucleotides align to TRBD1. Losses at the gene ends were 1 base for V and 2 bases for J; bases not matched to a gene: 5. This CDR3 spans 16 amino acids. CDR1 and CDR2 from the germline V gene are SGDLS and YYNGEE. The CDR3 reads CASSVTGGIPYNEQFF. CDR3 DNA sequence: TGTGCCAGCAGCGTAACAGGGGGTATCCCCTACAATGAGCAGTTCTTC.

The chain employs TRBV2 and TRBJ1-1; D is perhaps TRBD1 (5 bases). The germline V gene encodes CDR1 SNHLY and CDR2 FYNNEI. This CDR3 comprises 16 residues. V was pared by 5 bases and J by 0 bases, with 16 bases between. This chain's CDR3 is CASSYQNRFMNTEAFF. In nucleotides, the CDR3 is TGTGCCAGCAGTTACCAGAACAGGTTCATGAACACTGAAGCTTTCTTT.

The chain has TRBV30 and TRBJ2-1; 12 nucleotides line up with TRBD2. The CDR3 has 16 amino acids. The J segment lost 4 bases and the V segment lost 3 bases, leaving 7 bases of the junction unmatched. In germline, CDR1 is GTSNPN, CDR2 SVGIG (reference sequence). The CDR3 sequence is CAWRDHGLAGYNEQFF. The CDR3 coding sequence is TGTGCCTGGAGGGATCATGGACTAGCGGGGTACAATGAGCAGTTCTTC.

This rearrangement joins TRBV7-2 to TRBJ2-7; TRBD1 matches 11 bases. Per germline, CDR1 SGHTA and CDR2 FQGNSA. The ends lost 5 bases at V and 2 bases at J; junction bases unmatched: 11. This CDR3 is 17 amino acids long. CDR3 residues: CASSAGQGAYFPYEQYF. CDR3 nucleotides: TGTGCCAGCAGCGCCGGACAGGGGGCTTACTTCCCCTACGAGCAGTACTTC.

This chain connects TRBV5-5 to TRBJ2-2, with no clear D. CDR3 length: 15 residues. From germline, CDR1 is SGHKS and CDR2 YYEKEE (reference sequence). Trimming cost V 6 bases and J 1 base, with 13 bases left between them. The CDR3 spells CASTYSFRNTGELFF. DNA for the CDR3: TGTGCCAGCACCTACTCTTTTAGGAACACCGGGGAGCTGTTTTTT.

A single count supports this clone. The chain combines TRBV4-1 with TRBJ2-2; possible D gene TRBD2, 6 bases. CDR1 and CDR2 from the germline V gene are MGHRA and YSYEKL. This CDR3 spans 15 amino acids. V was clipped by 6 bases and J by 2 bases, with 13 bases between them. Written as DNA, the CDR3 is TGCGCCAGCAGTCTTTATAGCGGCAACACCGGGGAGCTGTTTTTT. It is translated as CASSLYSGNTGELFF.

This chain connects TRBV2 to TRBJ2-3, with TRBD2 as a possible D gene (5 bases). V was shortened by 2 bases and J by 6 bases, with 9 bases between the two germline ends. The CDR3 totals 13 residues. Germline V gives CDR1 SNHLY, CDR2 FYNNEI. The CDR3 sequence: CASSEFGEDTQYF. CDR3 coding DNA: TGTGCCAGCAGTGAATTTGGGGAGGATACGCAGTATTTT.

The J gene is TRBJ1-3, the V gene TRBV9; D unresolved. Germline V gene data show CDR1 as SGDLS and CDR2 as YYNGEE. V lost 0 bases, J lost 0 bases, and 10 bases lay in between. The CDR3 runs to 16 residues. CDR3 bases: TGTGCCAGCAGCGTAGCTGAAGCTCACTCTGGAAACACCATATATTTT. It is translated as CASSVAEAHSGNTIYF.

J is TRBJ2-7 and V is TRBV3-1 (or the pseudogene TRBV3-2), with D unclear. V gave up 0 bases and J gave up 3 bases, with 15 bases separating them. The germline V gene has CDR1 LGHDT and CDR2 YNNKEL (reference sequence). CDR3 length: 16 residues. CDR3 in amino acids: CASSQDTLGLDYEQYF. The CDR3 DNA reads TGTGCCAGCAGCCAAGATACCCTCGGCCTAGACTACGAGCAGTACTTC.

This clone appeared once. CDR3 loop: CAISEGTSYGYTF. As DNA, the CDR3 is TGTGCCATCAGTGAGGGGACTAGCTATGGCTACACCTTC. The rearrangement uses TRBV10-3 and TRBJ1-2; tentative D call: TRBD1 (5 bases). The CDR3 runs to 13 residues. Germline V CDR1 and CDR2: ENHRY, SYGVKD. V was trimmed by 2 bases and J by 4 bases, leaving 8 bases between them.

The J gene is TRBJ1-1, the V gene TRBV6-5; no clear D gene. Trimming cost V 0 bases and J 2 bases, with 10 bases left between them. The CDR3 is 15 amino acids. Germline values: CDR1 MNHEY, CDR2 SVGAGI. CDR3 in DNA: TGTGCCAGCAGTTACTCATCGCGGAAAAACACTGAAGCTTTCTTT. Translating it yields CASSYSSRKNTEAFF.

The V and J genes are TRBV28 and TRBJ1-1, with D unresolved. The CDR3 is made up of 11 amino acids. The ends were cut back, 4 bases at V and 6 bases at J, with 6 bases in the middle. CDR1 and CDR2 from the germline V gene are MDHEN and SYDVKM. The CDR3 bases are TGTGCCAGCAGTTCTGCGCCTGAAGCTTTCTTT. The encoded protein is CASSSAPEAFF.

The V call is TRBV11-2, the J call TRBJ1-1; the D gene is possibly TRBD1 (6 bases). CDR1 and CDR2 from the germline V gene are SGHAT and FQNNGV. There are 14 residues in the CDR3. V was clipped by 4 bases and J by 4 bases, with 13 bases between them. CDR3 amino acids: CASSSLGGGTEAFF. The CDR3 nucleotides are TGTGCCAGCAGCTCCCTAGGGGGGGGCACTGAAGCTTTCTTT.

This clone appeared a single time. The chain joins TRBV15 to TRBJ2-5; TRBD1 is a possible D gene (5 bases). V gave up 0 bases and J gave up 2 bases, with 10 bases separating them. The CDR3 is made up of 15 amino acids. Germline values: CDR1 LNHNV, CDR2 YYDKDF (reference sequence). The CDR3 bases are TGTGCCACCAGCAGAGATCAAGGACAACAAGAGACCCAGTACTTC. Translating it yields CATSRDQGQQETQYF.

The count of this clone is one. The genes are TRBV25-1 and TRBJ1-2, with 7 bases that match TRBD1. The V gene's germline CDR1 is MGHDK and CDR2 SYGVNS. The CDR3 is made up of 15 amino acids. Unmatched junction bases numbered 6, after V lost 3 bases and J lost 2 bases. CDR3 bases: TGTGCCAGCAGTGACCCAGGGGGGACCAACTATGGCTACACCTTC. Translation gives CASSDPGGTNYGYTF.

V and J are TRBV5-1 and TRBJ1-4, with 7 bases fitting TRBD1. This CDR3 has 13 amino acids. Trimming took 4 bases from V and 8 from J; bases not matched to a gene: 5. Germline assignment: CDR1 SGHRS and CDR2 YFSETQ. Here the CDR3 reads CASSPGQLEKLFF. For the CDR3, the DNA is TGCGCCAGCAGCCCGGGACAGCTGGAAAAACTGTTTTTT.

The CDR3 nucleotides read TGTGCCAGCTCACCACCTGTCGGCAGGCCATTAAGGAACACCGGGGAGCTGTTTTTT. Its protein is CASSPPVGRPLRNTGELFF. V and J are TRBV18 and TRBJ2-2; D is unresolved. CDR1 is KGHSH, CDR2 LQKENI, per germline. This CDR3 spans 19 amino acids. V lost 0 bases to trimming and J lost 1 base, with 18 bases between them.

V and J are TRBV19 and TRBJ2-1; 9 bases fit TRBD1. The germline V gene encodes CDR1 LNHDA and CDR2 SQIVND (reference sequence). The CDR3 length is 16 residues. V was clipped by 7 bases and J by 6 bases; unmatched bases: 13. The DNA of the CDR3 is TGTGCCAGTACCCCTGTCCCGGGACAGGGCTTCAATGAGCAGTTCTTC. Its protein is CASTPVPGQGFNEQFF.

V is TRBV11-3 and J is TRBJ2-5, with 8 nucleotides matching TRBD1. Germline V CDR1 and CDR2: SGHNT, YENEEA. The trim removed 5 bases at V and 2 bases at J, leaving 4 bases unmatched. This CDR3 comprises 14 residues. The CDR3 here is CASSQGASQETQYF. The CDR3 nucleotides are TGTGCCAGCAGCCAGGGGGCGAGTCAAGAGACCCAGTACTTC.

This chain connects TRBV18 to TRBJ2-2; TRBD1 might be the D (6 bases). Trimming cost V 5 bases and J 0 bases, with 7 bases left between them. The germline CDR1 and CDR2 sequences are KGHSH and LQKENI. The CDR3 has 14 residues. The CDR3 nucleotides are TGTGCCAGCTCAAAGGGGGCGAACACCGGGGAGCTGTTTTTT. The encoded protein is CASSKGANTGELFF.

This clone has more than one count but fewer than ten. V usage is TRBV28 and J usage is TRBJ1-1, with TRBD1 matching 8 bases. The CDR3 contains 12 residues. The germline CDR1 and CDR2 sequences are MDHEN and SYDVKM. The CDR3 DNA reads TGTGCAGGACAGGGTTGGAACACTGAAGCTTTCTTT. Its protein product is CAGQGWNTEAFF.